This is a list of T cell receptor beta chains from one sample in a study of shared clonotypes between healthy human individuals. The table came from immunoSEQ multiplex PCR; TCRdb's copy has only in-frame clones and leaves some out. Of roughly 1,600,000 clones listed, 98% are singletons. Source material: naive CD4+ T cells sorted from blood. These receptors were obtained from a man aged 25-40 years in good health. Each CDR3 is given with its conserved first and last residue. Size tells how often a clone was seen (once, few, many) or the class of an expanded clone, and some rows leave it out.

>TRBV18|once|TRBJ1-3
CASSPQAGGNTIYF
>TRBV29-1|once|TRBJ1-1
CSVDQPNTEAFF
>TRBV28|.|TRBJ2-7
CASSLMGQGGLAQYF
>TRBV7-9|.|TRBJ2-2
CAWPRQGQSGELFF
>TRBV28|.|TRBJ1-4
CASTPSGTGNEKLFF
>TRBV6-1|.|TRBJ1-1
CASSHIAPNTEAFF
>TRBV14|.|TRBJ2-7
CASSLGGSLRLAGGEQYF
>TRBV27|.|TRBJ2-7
CASSRPGTGGLAYEQYF
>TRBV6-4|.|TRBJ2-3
CASSSSGRAADTQYF
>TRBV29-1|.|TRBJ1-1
CSVRVGENTEAFF
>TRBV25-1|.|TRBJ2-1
CASSAFLAGGHNEQFF